Presented here are 11 T cell receptor beta chains from one specimen sequenced in a study of OX40 agonist ivuxolimab in advanced cancers. The assay was immunoSEQ multiplex PCR, and TCRdb's table has in-frame clones only and misses some. The table has tens of thousands of clones, 75% to 85% seen once. This specimen was CD4+ or CD8+ T cells sorted from blood, taken in a trial of the OX40 agonist ivuxolimab. Every receptor here comes from an adult with an advanced solid tumor such as melanoma, head and neck, liver or kidney cancer.

The rearrangement uses TRBV9 and TRBJ1-3, with D hard to call. V was pared by 4 bases and J by 5 bases, with 7 bases between. The CDR3 length is 12 residues. CDR1 and CDR2 (germline): SGDLS, YYNGEE. The CDR3: CASSLPRNTIYF. CDR3 in DNA: TGTGCCAGCAGCCTCCCCCGAAACACCATATATTTT. The entire variable domain, with the rest obtained from reference TRBV9 and TRBJ1-3, is as follows: DSGVTQTPKHLITATGQRVTLRCSPRSGDLSVYWYQQSLDQGLQFLIQYYNGEERAKGNILERFSAQQFPDLHSELNLSSLELGDSALYFCASSLPRNTIYFGEGSWLTVV.

The CDR3 sequence: CASSLDGQGITGELFF. The CDR3 nucleotides read TGCGCCAGCAGCTTGGATGGGCAGGGTATCACCGGGGAGCTGTTTTTT. The chain combines TRBV5-1 with TRBJ2-2; perhaps TRBD1 as D (5 bases). Germline CDR1 and CDR2: SGHRS and YFSETQ. V lost 0 bases to trimming and J lost 4 bases, with 13 bases between them. The CDR3 runs 16 residues.

The chain recombines TRBV4-1 with TRBJ2-5, with 13 bases lining up with TRBD2. The germline CDR1 and CDR2 sequences are MGHRA and YSYEKL. The CDR3 length is 18 residues. Germline trimming cut 1 base from V and 1 base from J; bases unmatched to any gene: 6. The DNA of the CDR3 is TGCGCCAGCAGCCAAGTATTAGGACTAGCGGGGGTCCAAGAGACCCAGTACTTC. Protein: CASSQVLGLAGVQETQYF.

V and J are TRBV11-3 and TRBJ2-3; perhaps TRBD2 as D (5 bases). V lost 10 bases and J 2 bases, leaving 19 bases between the germline ends. The CDR3 contains 15 residues. CDR1 SGHNT and CDR2 YENEEA come from the germline V gene. The CDR3 DNA reads TGTGCCACCCCCCCGAGGGCATCTTACACAGATACGCAGTATTTT. It encodes CATPPRASYTDTQYF.

The rearrangement joins TRBV5-1 to TRBJ2-3, with 14 bases matching TRBD2. Trimming took 4 bases from V and 4 from J; bases not matched to a gene: 5. Germline CDR1 reads SGHRS; CDR2 reads YFSETQ. The CDR3 consists of 16 residues. The CDR3 region is CASSTGLAGDADTQYF. The CDR3 DNA reads as TGCGCCAGCAGCACGGGACTAGCGGGGGATGCAGATACGCAGTATTTT.

This chain uses TRBV11-1 with TRBJ2-2, with 7 bases identical to TRBD1. Germline loops: CDR1 SGHAT, CDR2 FQDESV (reference sequence). This CDR3 region has 17 residues. V gave up 1 base and J gave up 7 bases; unmatched junction bases: 12. As DNA, the CDR3 is TGTGCCAGCAGCTTAGATCGTCTCGGACAGGCGAACGGGGAGCTGTTTTTT. Translation: CASSLDRLGQANGELFF. Full variable domain (outside the CDR3, taken from reference TRBV11-1 and TRBJ2-2): EAEVAQSPRYKITEKSQAVAFWCDPISGHATLYWYRQILGQGPELLVQFQDESVVDDSQLPKDRFSAERLKGVDSTLKIQPAELGDSAMYLCASSLDRLGQANGELFFGEGSRLTVL.

The chain joins TRBV7-9 to TRBJ1-1; a weak D match, TRBD1 (5 bases). The CDR3 has 14 residues. Germline V gene lookup returns CDR1 SEHNR and CDR2 FQNEAQ (reference sequence). Trimming removed 1 base from V and 5 bases from J, with 11 bases in between. The CDR3 coding sequence is TGTGCCAGCAGCTTAGGGGCCAGGGCGACTGAAGCTTTCTTT. It yields the protein CASSLGARATEAFF.

This chain connects TRBV7-9 to TRBJ1-4; D unresolved. This CDR3 has 12 residues. V shed 6 bases and J shed 7 bases, with 9 bases lying between them. Germline V gives CDR1 SEHNR, CDR2 FQNEAQ (reference sequence). The chain's CDR3 is CASRRSGEKLFF. The CDR3 coding sequence is TGTGCCAGCAGACGGAGCGGTGAAAAACTGTTTTTT.

This chain links TRBV7-2 with TRBJ1-5, with a tentative D call TRBD1 (5 bases). The V end lost 1 base, the J end lost 0 bases, and 7 bases lay between the germline ends. The CDR3 consists of 15 residues. Germline values: CDR1 SGHTA, CDR2 FQGNSA. The CDR3 DNA sequence: TGTGCCAGCAGCTTAGGCGACAGTAGCAATCAGCCCCAGCATTTT. It encodes CASSLGDSSNQPQHF.

This clone was found once. The V and J genes are TRBV11-2 and TRBJ2-2; D is unclear. CDR3 length: 15 amino acids. From germline, CDR1 is SGHAT and CDR2 FQNNGV. Trimming stripped 2 bases from V and 2 bases from J, with 9 bases between. CDR3 nucleotides: TGTGCCAGCAGCTTACAACCTACTAACACCGGGGAGCTGTTTTTT. This sequence encodes CASSLQPTNTGELFF.

This clone is classed as medium-sized. V and J are TRBV27 and TRBJ1-2, with a possible D match to TRBD1 (5 bases). V lost 6 bases to trimming and J lost 0 bases, with 14 bases between them. The CDR3 contains 15 residues. CDR1 and CDR2 from the germline V gene are MNHEY and SMNVEV (reference sequence). The CDR3 is CASRDWDGSNYGYTF. CDR3 sequence (DNA): TGTGCCAGCAGAGATTGGGACGGGTCTAACTATGGCTACACCTTC.